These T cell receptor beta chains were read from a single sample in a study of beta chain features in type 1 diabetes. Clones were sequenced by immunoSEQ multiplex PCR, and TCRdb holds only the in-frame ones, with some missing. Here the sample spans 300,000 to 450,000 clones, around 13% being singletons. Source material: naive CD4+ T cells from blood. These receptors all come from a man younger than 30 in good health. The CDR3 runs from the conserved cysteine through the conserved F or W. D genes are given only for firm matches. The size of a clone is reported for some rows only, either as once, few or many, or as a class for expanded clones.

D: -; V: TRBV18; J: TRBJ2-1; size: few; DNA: TGTGCCAGCTCACCGGGCGTCAGGAATGGTGAGCAGTTCTTC; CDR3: CASSPGVRNGEQFF
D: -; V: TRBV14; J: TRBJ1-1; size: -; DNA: TGTGCCAGCAGCCAACTCAGGGTAACTGAAGCTTTCTTT; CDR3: CASSQLRVTEAFF
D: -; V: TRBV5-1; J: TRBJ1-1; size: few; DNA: TGCGCCAGCAGCCGCAGGTCCCAGGGATATGGTGTCACTGAAGCTTTCTTT; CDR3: CASSRRSQGYGVTEAFF
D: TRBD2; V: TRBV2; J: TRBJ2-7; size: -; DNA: TGTGCCAGCAGGGGTGGGGCTAGCGGGATCTACGAGCAGTACTTC; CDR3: CASRGGASGIYEQYF
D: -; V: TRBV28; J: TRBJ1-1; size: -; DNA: TGTGCCAGCAAAGCAGGTATCACTGAAGCTTTCTTT; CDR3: CASKAGITEAFF
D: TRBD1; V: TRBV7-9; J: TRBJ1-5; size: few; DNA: TGTGCCAGCAGCCCAACAGGGGGCAGGAATCAGCCCCAGCATTTT; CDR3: CASSPTGGRNQPQHF
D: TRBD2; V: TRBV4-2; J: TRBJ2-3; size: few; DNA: TGTGCCAGCAGCTCCAGGGGGAGACTAGCGGGAGAGGCTACGCAGTATTTT; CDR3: CASSSRGRLAGEATQYF
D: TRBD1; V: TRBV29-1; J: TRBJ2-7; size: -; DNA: TGCAGCGCCTCCGGGACAGGGGCCTACGAGCAGTACTTC; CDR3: CSASGTGAYEQYF
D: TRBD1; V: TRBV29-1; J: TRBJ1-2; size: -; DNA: TGCAGCGTTGTCGGGGACAGGGAAAAGGATGGCTACACCTTC; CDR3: CSVVGDREKDGYTF
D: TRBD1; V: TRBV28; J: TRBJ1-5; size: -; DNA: TGTGCCAGCAGCCCTATCGGACAGGGGGTCGTCAATCAGCCCCAGCATTTT; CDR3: CASSPIGQGVVNQPQHF
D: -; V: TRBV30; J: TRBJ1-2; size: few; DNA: TGTGCCTGGCCTGGGGGCAGCCCCTATGGCTACACCTTC; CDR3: CAWPGGSPYGYTF
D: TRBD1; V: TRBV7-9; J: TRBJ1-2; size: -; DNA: TGTGCCAGCAGCCTCGGGACAGCAGACTATGGCTACACCTTC; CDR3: CASSLGTADYGYTF
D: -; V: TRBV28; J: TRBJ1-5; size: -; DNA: TGTGCCAGCAGTACCGAAGGGGCGCCCCATCAGCCCCAGCATTTT; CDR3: CASSTEGAPHQPQHF
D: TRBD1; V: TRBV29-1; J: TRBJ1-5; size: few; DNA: TGCAGCGTTGGGGACAGGGGAGATCAGCCCCAGCATTTT; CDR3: CSVGDRGDQPQHF
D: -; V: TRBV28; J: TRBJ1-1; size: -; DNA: TGTGCCAGCAGTTCACCCCACAGGGCGGGGGGCACTGAAGCTTTCTTT; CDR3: CASSSPHRAGGTEAFF
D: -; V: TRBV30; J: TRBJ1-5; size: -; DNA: TGTGCCTGGAGTGGGGGGGGCAGGGACGGTCAGTCTTCCCAGCATTTT; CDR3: CAWSGGGRDGQSSQHF
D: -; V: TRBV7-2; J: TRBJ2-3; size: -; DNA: TGTGCCAGCAGCTTAAGACAGACCACAGATACGCAGTATTTT; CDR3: CASSLRQTTDTQYF
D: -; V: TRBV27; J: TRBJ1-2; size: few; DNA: TGTGCCAGCAGCCAACAGGGTTATATGGGTGGCTACACCTTC; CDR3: CASSQQGYMGGYTF
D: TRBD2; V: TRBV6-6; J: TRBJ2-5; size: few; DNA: TGTGCCAGCAGTTGGGCGGGAGGAGAGACCCAGTACTTC; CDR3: CASSWAGGETQYF
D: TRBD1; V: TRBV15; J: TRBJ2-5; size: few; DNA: TGTGCCACCAGCACGAGAATATCGCCATCGACAGGGATGTACCAAGAGACCCAGTACTTC; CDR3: CATSTRISPSTGMYQETQYF
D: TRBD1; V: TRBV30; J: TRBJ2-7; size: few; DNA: TGTGCCTGGAGTGGGGACAGATTCTACGAGCAGTACTTC; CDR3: CAWSGDRFYEQYF
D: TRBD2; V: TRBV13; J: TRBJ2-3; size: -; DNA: TGTGCCAGCAGCTTAGTCTCCCGTCTAGCGGGGGGGAAGGGGGATACGCAGTATTTT; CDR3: CASSLVSRLAGGKGDTQYF
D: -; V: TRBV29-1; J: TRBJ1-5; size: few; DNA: TGCAGCGTTATTCACAGGGTCGGTCAGCCCCAGCATTTT; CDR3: CSVIHRVGQPQHF
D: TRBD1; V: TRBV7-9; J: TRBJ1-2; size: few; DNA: TGTGCCAGCAGCAGGGACAGGGGTTTTGCCCCTGGCTATGGCTACACCTTC; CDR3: CASSRDRGFAPGYGYTF
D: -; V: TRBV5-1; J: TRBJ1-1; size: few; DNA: TGCGCCAGCAGCTTGGAACCTCGGTACACTGAAGCTTTCTTT; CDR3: CASSLEPRYTEAFF
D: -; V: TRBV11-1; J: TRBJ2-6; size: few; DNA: TGTGCCAGCAGGGACAGATCTGGGGCCAACGTCCTGACTTTC; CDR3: CASRDRSGANVLTF
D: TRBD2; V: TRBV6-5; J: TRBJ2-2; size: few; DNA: TGTGCCAGCAGTCTAGCGGGAGGATCCACCGGGGAGCTGTTTTTT; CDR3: CASSLAGGSTGELFF
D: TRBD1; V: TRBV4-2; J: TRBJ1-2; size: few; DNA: TGTGCCAGCAGCCACCAGGGGGCTGGGGGCTACACCTTC; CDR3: CASSHQGAGGYTF
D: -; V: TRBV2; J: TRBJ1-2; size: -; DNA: TGTGCCAGCAGTGAAGCGGGTTCGGGACTTTGGAGCTACACCTTC; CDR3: CASSEAGSGLWSYTF
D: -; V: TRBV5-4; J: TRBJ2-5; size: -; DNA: TGTGCCAGCAGCTCCAGCGAAATGGAGACCCAGTACTTC; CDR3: CASSSSEMETQYF
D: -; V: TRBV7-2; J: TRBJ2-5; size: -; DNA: TGTGCCAGCAGCTTATCCCCGGCGCAGGGCCAAGAGACCCAGTACTTC; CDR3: CASSLSPAQGQETQYF
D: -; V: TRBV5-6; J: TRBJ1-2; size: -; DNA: TGTGCCAGCAGCTTGGGGCGACAGGCTCCCTTCTATGGCTACACCTTC; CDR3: CASSLGRQAPFYGYTF
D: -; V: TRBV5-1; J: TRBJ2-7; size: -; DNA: TGCGCCAGCAGCTTGGTAGGGACAACATCCTACGAGCAGTACTTC; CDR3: CASSLVGTTSYEQYF
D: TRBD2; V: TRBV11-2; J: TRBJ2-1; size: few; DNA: TGTGCCAGCAGCCCCGGGGGGAGGGGTGAGCAGTTCTTC; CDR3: CASSPGGRGEQFF
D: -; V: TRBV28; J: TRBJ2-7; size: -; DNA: TGTGCCAGCAGTTTTACTCCTTTAAAGACCTACGAGCAGTACTTC; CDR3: CASSFTPLKTYEQYF
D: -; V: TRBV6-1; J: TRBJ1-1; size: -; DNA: TGTGCCAGCAGTGTTCAGGTTTTGGACACTGAAGCTTTCTTT; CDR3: CASSVQVLDTEAFF
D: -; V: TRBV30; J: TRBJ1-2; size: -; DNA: TGTGCCTGGAGTGTATCAGGCAACTATGGCTACACCTTC; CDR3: CAWSVSGNYGYTF
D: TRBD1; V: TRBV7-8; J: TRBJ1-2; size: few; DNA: TGTGCCAGCAGCTCCTACGACAGGGACCGTGGCTACACCTTC; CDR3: CASSSYDRDRGYTF
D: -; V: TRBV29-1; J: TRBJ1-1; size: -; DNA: TGCAGCGTCCCCGGTGTCACTGAAGCTTTCTTT; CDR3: CSVPGVTEAFF
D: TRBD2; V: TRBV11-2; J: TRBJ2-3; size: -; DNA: TGTGCCAGCAGCTCCCGGCGGGGCGGGGGAACAGATACGCAGTATTTT; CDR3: CASSSRRGGGTDTQYF
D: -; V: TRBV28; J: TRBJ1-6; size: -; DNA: TGTGCCAGCACCGGCGGGATTCATAATTCACCCCTCCACTTT; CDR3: CASTGGIHNSPLHF
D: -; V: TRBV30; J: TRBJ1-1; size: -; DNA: TGTGCCTGTTCCCACGGCACTGAAGCTTTCTTT; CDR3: CACSHGTEAFF
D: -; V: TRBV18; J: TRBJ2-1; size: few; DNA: TGTGCCAGCTCGACGGCAGGGGTGGGGTACAATGAGCAGTTCTTC; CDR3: CASSTAGVGYNEQFF
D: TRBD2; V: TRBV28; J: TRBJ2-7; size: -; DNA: TGTGCCAGCACCGTGGGGGGGGAGAGCGGGATCCTCGAGCAGTACTTC; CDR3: CASTVGGESGILEQYF
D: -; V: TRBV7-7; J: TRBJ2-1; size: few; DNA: TGTGCCAGCAGCCCCCGGAGTAGCTCCTACAATGAGCAGTTCTTC; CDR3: CASSPRSSSYNEQFF
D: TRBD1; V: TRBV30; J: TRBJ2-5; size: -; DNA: TGTGCCTGGATATCGGGACAGGGGATCGGGGAGACCCAGTACTTC; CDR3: CAWISGQGIGETQYF